One T cell receptor (beta chain) is described in this entry. What it binds is unknown. This sample stems from a study of T-cell memory formation after mild COVID-19. Study summary: Across donors, TCR clusters were largely donor specific.

V lost 7 bases, J lost 7 bases, and 19 bases lay in between. Germline lookup yields CDR1 SGHAT and CDR2 FQNNGV. This CDR3 is 15 amino acids long. TCRdb re-derived calls from the 5' RACE reads in MiXCR, one entry per CDR3 protein. This table holds hundreds of thousands of distinct CDR3 sequences, less than 20% found once. Study-wide results and limits: Within pre-infection memory, some responding clones were found, suggesting cross-reactive memory joined. Second-wave clones reaching peak frequency on day 37 lacked confirmed SARS-CoV-2 specificity.

The V and J genes are TRBV11-2 and TRBJ1-4; D remains unclear. This TCR came from a man aged 18 to 30 who had mild COVID-19 (a few samples of this study predate the infection). Cell type and time point are not known. What was sequenced was PBMCs or a T cell subset sorted from them (not recorded which). The CDR3 reads CASTRFPGIGEKLFF. In DNA form, the CDR3 reads TGTGCCAGCACCCGGTTTCCGGGGATCGGTGAAAAACTGTTTTTT.